What follows are 23 T cell receptor beta chains derived from one specimen sequenced in a study of OX40 agonist ivuxolimab in advanced cancers. TCRdb's copy holds only in-frame clones and misses some; the assay was immunoSEQ multiplex PCR. Here the sample spans 90,000 to 100,000 clones, around 90% being singletons. This specimen was CD4+ or CD8+ T cells sorted from blood, taken in a trial of the OX40 agonist ivuxolimab. The receptors were sampled from an adult with an advanced solid tumor such as melanoma, head and neck, liver or kidney cancer.

The rearrangement links TRBV4-1 to TRBJ1-2; D ambiguous. Between the trimmed V and J ends, which lost 4 bases and 0 bases, there was a span of 9 bases. This CDR3 is 14 amino acids long. Germline V gene data show CDR1 as MGHRA and CDR2 as YSYEKL. The CDR3 loop reads CASSLPGANYGYTF. CDR3 sequence (DNA): TGCGCCAGCAGCCTACCGGGCGCTAACTATGGCTACACCTTC.

The V call is TRBV6-4, the J call TRBJ1-2; tentatively, D is TRBD1 (6 bases). V was clipped by 2 bases and J by 11 bases, with 15 bases between them. The CDR3 has 13 residues. Germline V gene sequence: CDR1 MRHNA, CDR2 SNTAGT. The CDR3 nucleotides read TGTGCCAGCAGTGACCCCGGGACAAGGATTTACACCTTC. It codes for CASSDPGTRIYTF.

The V gene is TRBV5-5, the J gene TRBJ2-5; D uncertain. The CDR3 consists of 15 residues. Germline CDR1 is SGHKS and CDR2 is YYEKEE (reference sequence). V lost 4 bases and J 5 bases, leaving 18 bases between the germline ends. The CDR3 protein is CASSPQDSSWETQYF. The CDR3 coding sequence is TGTGCCAGCAGCCCACAAGACTCCTCATGGGAGACCCAGTACTTC.

J is TRBJ2-7 and V is TRBV11-3; 7 bases fit TRBD1. CDR3 length: 15 residues. The V gene end was trimmed by 5 bases and the J gene end by 4 bases; junction bases not matched to a gene: 11. CDR1 is SGHNT, CDR2 YENEEA, per germline. The CDR3 is CASSPGDRGPYEQYF. The DNA of the CDR3 is TGTGCCAGCAGCCCCGGGGACAGAGGCCCATACGAGCAGTACTTC.

This clone was detected only once. The identical CDR3 is also encoded by other nucleotide sequences in the sample. The chain employs TRBV30 and TRBJ1-1; D is unresolved. The ends were cut back, 0 bases at V and 3 bases at J, with 2 bases in the middle. Germline V gene sequence: CDR1 GTSNPN, CDR2 SVGIG (reference sequence). CDR3 length equals 11 residues. The chain's CDR3 is CAWSVDTEAFF. As DNA, the CDR3 is TGTGCCTGGAGTGTAGACACTGAAGCTTTCTTT.

The genes are TRBV19 and TRBJ1-1; D remains ambiguous. V was clipped by 5 bases and J by 4 bases, with 11 bases between them. Per germline, CDR1 LNHDA and CDR2 SQIVND (reference sequence). The CDR3 sequence is 13 residues long. Here the CDR3 DNA reads TGTGCCAGTAGTCCCGCACGCACCACTGAAGCTTTCTTT. This codes for CASSPARTTEAFF.

The chain couples TRBV28 to TRBJ2-3; 9 bases match TRBD2. This CDR3 region has 16 residues. With V trimmed by 6 bases and J by 5 bases, 12 bases remained unmatched. Germline V gives CDR1 MDHEN, CDR2 SYDVKM. DNA for the CDR3: TGTGCCAGCAGCCCTCGAGCGGGGGGCCGGGTAGATACGCAGTATTTT. Protein: CASSPRAGGRVDTQYF.

The CDR3 here is CASSPRRSTDTQYF. The CDR3 DNA sequence: TGTGCCAGCAGCCCCAGAAGAAGCACAGATACGCAGTATTTT. The chain couples TRBV7-2 to TRBJ2-3, with D hard to call. The CDR3 runs to 14 residues. CDR1 and CDR2 (germline): SGHTA, FQGNSA. The V and J ends lost 5 bases and 0 bases respectively, with 9 bases between them.

The chain is built from TRBV10-3 and TRBJ1-1, with a tentative D call TRBD1 (6 bases). The CDR3 sequence is 15 residues long. The V and J ends lost 6 bases and 0 bases respectively, with 14 bases between them. The germline V gene has CDR1 ENHRY and CDR2 SYGVKD. CDR3 protein: CAIRDPGQMNTEAFF. The CDR3 region has the DNA TGTGCCATCAGGGATCCGGGACAAATGAACACTGAAGCTTTCTTT.

The chain joins TRBV11-3 to TRBJ2-3; D gene unclear. CDR3 length: 15 amino acids. Trimming cost V 5 bases and J 6 bases, with 18 bases left between them. Per germline, CDR1 SGHNT and CDR2 YENEEA. The chain's CDR3 is CASSPTWGNSDTQYF. CDR3 DNA sequence: TGTGCCAGCAGCCCAACCTGGGGAAATTCGGATACGCAGTATTTT.

This clone was observed a handful of times. The V gene is TRBV28, the J gene TRBJ2-3, with TRBD1 matching over 8 bases. Germline V gene lookup returns CDR1 MDHEN and CDR2 SYDVKM. V lost 6 bases to trimming and J lost 4 bases; unmatched junction nucleotides: 9. This CDR3 has 15 residues. The CDR3 DNA sequence: TGTGCCAGCAGGCCCGCAGGGGGCGGGGCAGATACGCAGTATTTT. Protein product: CASRPAGGGADTQYF.

The rearrangement links TRBV28 to TRBJ2-7, with TRBD2 as a possible D gene (6 bases). The V gene lost 5 bases and the J gene lost 3 bases, with 20 bases spanning the gap. The CDR3 has 16 residues. Germline CDR1 reads MDHEN; CDR2 reads SYDVKM. CDR3 nucleotide sequence: TGTGCCAGCAGTGCGGCCGGGGGTGGATTAGGCTACGAGCAGTACTTC. This codes for CASSAAGGGLGYEQYF.

The DNA of the CDR3 is TGTGCCAGCCGACTGGGGAATCAGCCCCAGCATTTT. Translating it yields CASRLGNQPQHF. The V call is TRBV6-5, the J call TRBJ1-5; D not resolved. The CDR3 length is 12 residues. V gave up 8 bases and J gave up 4 bases, with 9 bases separating them. CDR1 and CDR2 (germline): MNHEY, SVGAGI.

This rearrangement joins TRBV7-6 to TRBJ2-3; D perhaps matches TRBD1 (5 bases). Germline-derived CDR1 and CDR2 are SGHVS and FNYEAQ. The germline V and J ends were trimmed by 0 bases and 0 bases, with 7 bases remaining between them. The CDR3 consists of 15 residues. As DNA, the CDR3 is TGTGCCAGCAGCTTAGCGGGGCATAGCACAGATACGCAGTATTTT. It translates to CASSLAGHSTDTQYF.

This chain links TRBV4-2 with TRBJ1-1, with unresolved D. Germline CDR1 reads LGHNA; CDR2 reads YNFKEQ. Trimming left V 0 bases short and J 8 bases short, with 10 bases between. The CDR3 has 13 residues. DNA for the CDR3: TGTGCCAGCAGCCAAGATTCAGGCTTGGAAGCTTTCTTT. As protein: CASSQDSGLEAFF.

This rearrangement joins TRBV28 to TRBJ1-1; D not resolved. This CDR3 contains 11 residues. The germline V gene encodes CDR1 MDHEN and CDR2 SYDVKM. The germline V and J ends were trimmed by 10 bases and 1 base, with 7 bases remaining between them. CDR3: CATIGNTEAFF. CDR3 DNA: TGTGCCACCATAGGGAACACTGAAGCTTTCTTT.

This clone is a singleton in its sample. The chain combines TRBV11-2 with TRBJ1-4; D perhaps matches TRBD1 (6 bases). The CDR3 loop spans 14 amino acids. The germline CDR1 and CDR2 sequences are SGHAT and FQNNGV. Trimming stripped 6 bases from V and 1 base from J, with 9 bases between. The CDR3 nucleotides read TGTGCCAGCAGGCCGGGACAAACTAATGAAAAACTGTTTTTT. As protein: CASRPGQTNEKLFF.

The CDR3 nucleotides are TGTGCCAGCAGCCCCGCCGGAGGGAGGAAGTACTTC. Its translation is CASSPAGGRKYF. This chain connects TRBV14 to TRBJ2-7, with D perhaps TRBD2 (6 bases). Trimming stripped 4 bases from V and 11 bases from J, with 15 bases between. The CDR3 loop spans 12 amino acids. CDR1 is SGHDN, CDR2 FVKESK, per germline.

J is TRBJ2-1 and V is TRBV6-5; 11 nucleotides align to TRBD2. The CDR3 runs to 16 residues. The germline CDR1 and CDR2 sequences are MNHEY and SVGAGI. V lost 4 bases, J lost 7 bases, and 9 bases stayed unmatched. CDR3 residues: CASSFGIAGGLNEQFF. The DNA for the CDR3 is TGTGCCAGCAGTTTCGGTATAGCGGGGGGGCTGAATGAGCAGTTCTTC.

The chain recombines TRBV9 with TRBJ2-3, with 12 bases matching TRBD2. In germline, CDR1 is SGDLS, CDR2 YYNGEE. V shed 4 bases, J shed 0 bases, and the junction held 0 bases outside the gene matches. The CDR3 runs 15 residues. The CDR3 region is CASSLAGGSTDTQYF. The DNA of the CDR3 is TGTGCCAGCAGCCTAGCGGGGGGGAGCACAGATACGCAGTATTTT.

The chain couples TRBV2 to TRBJ1-5; 12 bases map to TRBD1. CDR3 length: 14 amino acids. CDR1 is SNHLY, CDR2 FYNNEI, per germline. V shed 4 bases and J 9 bases; nucleotides not matched to a gene: 4. In DNA form, the CDR3 reads TGTGCCAGCAGTGGTGGGACAGGGGGCACGCCCCAGCATTTT. It encodes CASSGGTGGTPQHF.

This clone was seen more than once but under ten times. The V and J genes are TRBV30 and TRBJ1-2; D may be TRBD1 (6 bases). The CDR3 has 12 amino acids. Deletions cut 5 bases from V and 7 bases from J, with 14 bases between. Germline assignment: CDR1 GTSNPN and CDR2 SVGIG (reference sequence). The CDR3 reads CAWGGGPGGYTF. As DNA, the CDR3 is TGTGCCTGGGGCGGGGGGCCCGGTGGCTACACCTTC.

The chain is built from TRBV7-2 and TRBJ2-7; tentative D call: TRBD1 (5 bases). Per the germline V gene, CDR1 is SGHTA and CDR2 is FQGNSA. The CDR3 length is 14 residues. Trimming left V 0 bases short and J 5 bases short, with 11 bases between. The CDR3, as DNA: TGTGCCAGCAGCTTAGCTGGCAGGGTCGACGAGCAGTACTTC. Translating gives CASSLAGRVDEQYF.